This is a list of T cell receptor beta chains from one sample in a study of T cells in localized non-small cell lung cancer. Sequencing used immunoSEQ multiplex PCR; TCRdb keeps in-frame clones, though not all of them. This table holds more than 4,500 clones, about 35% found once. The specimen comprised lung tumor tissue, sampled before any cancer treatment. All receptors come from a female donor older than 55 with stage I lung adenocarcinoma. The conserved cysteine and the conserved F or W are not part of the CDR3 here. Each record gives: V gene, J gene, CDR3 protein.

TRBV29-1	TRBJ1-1	SVGEGALAEAF
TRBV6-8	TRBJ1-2	ASSLQGAWSYGYT
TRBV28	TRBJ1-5	ASIGRLNQPQH
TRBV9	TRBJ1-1	ASSRSDRVTEAF
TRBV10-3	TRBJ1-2	AISIDREYGYT
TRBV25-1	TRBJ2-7	ASSESVRRTGQY
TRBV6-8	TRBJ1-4	ASSYGVTNEKLF
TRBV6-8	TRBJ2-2	ATRRDRKMNTGELF
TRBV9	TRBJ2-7	ASSVEFGQKYEQY
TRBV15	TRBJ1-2	ATSRLTGQDYGYT
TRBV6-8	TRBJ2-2	ASNLLTGNTGELF
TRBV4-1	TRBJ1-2	ASSQEGVGAYGYT
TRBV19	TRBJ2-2	ASSSRTDTGELF
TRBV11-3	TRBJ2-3	ASSLVGEATDTQY
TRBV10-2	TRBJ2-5	ASSEMAGKETQY
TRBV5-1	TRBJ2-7	ASSPKTGAYEQY
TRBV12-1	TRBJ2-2	ASPQLAGHTGELF
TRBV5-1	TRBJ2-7	ASSPGQGDSPGEQY
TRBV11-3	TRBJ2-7	ASMLRGHRYYEQY
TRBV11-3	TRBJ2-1	ASSLVTPGGEQF
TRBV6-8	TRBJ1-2	ASSREGSYYGYT
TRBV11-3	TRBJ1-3	ASSLPGSGNTIY
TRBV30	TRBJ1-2	AWSVHTGYVYGYT
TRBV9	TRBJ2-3	ASSAGAGLTDTQY
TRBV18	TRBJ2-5	ASSPSDLETQY
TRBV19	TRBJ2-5	ASSATSNQETQY
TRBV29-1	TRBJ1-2	SVQDSTGVFGYT
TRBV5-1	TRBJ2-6	ASSLSGSTAGANVLT
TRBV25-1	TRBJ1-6	ASRGDRSSPLH
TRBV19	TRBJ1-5	ASSIARSQPQH
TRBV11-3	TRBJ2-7	ASSPRDRIDEQY
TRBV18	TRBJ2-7	ASSPPGPNYEQY
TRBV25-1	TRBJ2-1	ASSIVQGADDNEQF
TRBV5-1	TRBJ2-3	ASSPDGGETDTQY
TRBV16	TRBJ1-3	ASRRSSGNTIY
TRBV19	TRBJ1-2	ASSTSGSKGYT
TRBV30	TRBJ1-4	AWGAYNEKLF
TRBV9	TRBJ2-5	ASRRVMETQY
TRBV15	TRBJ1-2	ATSGIGAGYYGYT
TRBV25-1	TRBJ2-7	ASSETPSALRPYEQY
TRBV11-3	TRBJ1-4	ASSPREGATNEKLF
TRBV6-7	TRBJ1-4	ATGGGVGEKLF